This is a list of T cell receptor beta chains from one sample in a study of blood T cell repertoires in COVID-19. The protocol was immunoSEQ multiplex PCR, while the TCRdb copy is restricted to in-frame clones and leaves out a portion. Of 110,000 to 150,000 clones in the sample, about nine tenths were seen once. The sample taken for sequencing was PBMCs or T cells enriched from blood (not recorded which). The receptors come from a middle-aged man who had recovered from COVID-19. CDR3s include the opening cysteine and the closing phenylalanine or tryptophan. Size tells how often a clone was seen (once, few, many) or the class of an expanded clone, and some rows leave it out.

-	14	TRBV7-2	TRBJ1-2	CASSLGDRLWGYTF
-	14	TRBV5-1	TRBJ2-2	CASSMTTNTGELFF
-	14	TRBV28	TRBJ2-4	CASRNTGAGYIQYF
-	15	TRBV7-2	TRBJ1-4	CASSSRQGLNEKLFF
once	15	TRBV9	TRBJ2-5	CASSVAGGLDETQYF
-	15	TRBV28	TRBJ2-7	CASNSLSGVAGGQYF
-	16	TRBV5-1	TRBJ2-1	CASLPGLAGDWGEQFF
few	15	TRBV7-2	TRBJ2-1	CASSLKQGPYNEQFF
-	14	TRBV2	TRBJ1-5	CASSEGARNQPQHF
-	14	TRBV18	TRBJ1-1	CASSRQGMGPEAFF
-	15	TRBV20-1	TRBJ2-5	CSASLLRRRMETQYF
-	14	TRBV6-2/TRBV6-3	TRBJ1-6	CASSRQGANSPLHF
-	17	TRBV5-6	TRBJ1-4	CASSAKTRGRGNEKLFF
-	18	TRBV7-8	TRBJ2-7	CASSRGVATSGFSYEQYF
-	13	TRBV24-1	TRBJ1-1	CATSGTGGAEAFF
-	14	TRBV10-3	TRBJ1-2	CAISKTGSPYGYTF
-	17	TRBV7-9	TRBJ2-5	CASSTGLAGGDGETQYF
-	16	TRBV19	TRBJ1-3	CASSIPAGPSGNTIYF
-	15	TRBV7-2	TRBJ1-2	CASSPTRDKGNGYTF
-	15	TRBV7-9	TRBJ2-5	CASSSGQLDQETQYF
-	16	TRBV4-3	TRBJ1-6	CASSQDGQGINSPLHF
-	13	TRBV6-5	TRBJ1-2	CASNRQQNYGYTF
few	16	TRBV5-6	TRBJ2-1	CASSSRKAYHYNEQFF
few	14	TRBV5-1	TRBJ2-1	CASQAGVLSHEQFF
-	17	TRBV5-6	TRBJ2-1	CASSFRTSGNTYNEQFF
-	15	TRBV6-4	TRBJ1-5	CASSESGASGQPQHF
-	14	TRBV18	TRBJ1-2	CASSPAVGGAGYTF
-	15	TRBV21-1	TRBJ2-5	CASSKGGQGEETQYF
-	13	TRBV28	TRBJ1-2	CASSQGTVYGYTF
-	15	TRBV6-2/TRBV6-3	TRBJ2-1	CASSLGGSNSNEQFF
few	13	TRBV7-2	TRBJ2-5	CASRSGGAETQYF
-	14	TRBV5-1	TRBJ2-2	CASSLEISTGELFF
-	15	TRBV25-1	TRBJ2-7	CASSELWSSDYEQYF
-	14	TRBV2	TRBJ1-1	CASTLGQLNTEAFF
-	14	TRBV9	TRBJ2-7	CASSAQDRDYEQYF
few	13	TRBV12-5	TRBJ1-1	CASGSDRSREAFF
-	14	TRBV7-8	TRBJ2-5	CASSPPDRRETQYF
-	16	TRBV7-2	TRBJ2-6	CASSQERGSGANVLTF
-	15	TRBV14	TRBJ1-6	CASSQDFTGASPLHF
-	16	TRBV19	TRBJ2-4	CASSTGDRLAKNIQYF
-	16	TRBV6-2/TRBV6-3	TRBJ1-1	CASSYPPGTGNTEAFF
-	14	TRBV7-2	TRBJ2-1	CASSLMDRYNEQFF
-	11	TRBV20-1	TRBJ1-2	CSAGRGGGYTF
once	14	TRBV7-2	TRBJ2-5	CASSPEGVQETQYF
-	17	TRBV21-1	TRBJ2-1	CASSKGGLAGHRGEQFF
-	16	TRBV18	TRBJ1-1	CASSPPAGRWFAEAFF
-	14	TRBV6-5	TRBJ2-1	CASQGSGNVNEQFF
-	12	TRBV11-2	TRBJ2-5	CASSFGVETQYF
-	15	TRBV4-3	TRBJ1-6	CASSQEGTGRSPLHF
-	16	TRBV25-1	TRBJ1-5	CASSEWTTGGNQPQHF
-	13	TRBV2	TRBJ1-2	CASKETGGNGYTF
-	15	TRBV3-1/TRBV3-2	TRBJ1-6	CASSQGTGQDSPLHF
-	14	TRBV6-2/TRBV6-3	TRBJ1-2	CASSSTGPNYGYTF
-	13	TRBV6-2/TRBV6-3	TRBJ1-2	CASSPGTTRGYTF
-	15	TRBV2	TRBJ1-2	CASSEPDRGLNGYTF
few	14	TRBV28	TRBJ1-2	CASSPTGEDYGYTF
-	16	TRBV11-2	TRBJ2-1	CASSPLGRELYNEQFF